Following are 26 T cell receptor beta chains from one sample sequenced in a study of cytomegalovirus exposure and HLA in healthy donors (dated by TCRdb to 2016 to 2017). Receptor libraries were prepared by the immunoSEQ multiplex PCR assay. Entries here come from immuneACCESS through TCRdb and include only in-frame sequences with V and J called. Some clones fail to appear in such tables; in the studies checked, an unresolved V gene covers under half of the shortfall, and the cause of the remainder is unknown. This sample lists under 100,000 clones; approximately 96% were detected once. The ten largest clones represent 0.6% to 0.95% of the sample. The sample consisted of PBMCs. These receptors came from a man between 18 and 29 years old in good health and CMV-seronegative.

The chain has TRBV19 and TRBJ1-2; 8 positions agree with TRBD1. J gave up 4 bases and V 5 bases, and 12 bases lay outside the gene matches. The length of the CDR3 is 16 residues. The germline gives CDR1 LNHDA, CDR2 SQIVND (reference sequence). CDR3 residues: CASSPGTGGGVYGYTF. In nucleotides, the CDR3 is TGTGCCAGTAGTCCCGGGACAGGAGGTGGGGTCTATGGCTACACCTTC.

Only one count was recorded for this clone. The V call is TRBV29-1, the J call TRBJ2-7, with a weak D call TRBD1 (6 bases). The CDR3 has 14 amino acids. Between the trimmed V and J ends, which lost 6 bases and 3 bases, there was a span of 18 bases. Germline lookup yields CDR1 SQVTM and CDR2 ANQGSEA. In nucleotides, the CDR3 is TGCAGCGTCAGGGCGTGGGACACAGGCTACGAGCAGTACTTC. Translation: CSVRAWDTGYEQYF.

The V gene is TRBV5-4, the J gene TRBJ2-5, with TRBD1 identical over 9 bases. The V gene end was trimmed by 4 bases and the J gene end by 4 bases; junction bases not matched to a gene: 8. CDR3 length equals 15 residues. Per germline, CDR1 SGHNT and CDR2 YYREEE (reference sequence). The CDR3 spells CASSLRTGDRETQYF. As DNA, the CDR3 is TGTGCCAGCAGCCTGAGGACAGGGGATAGAGAGACCCAGTACTTC.

This chain connects TRBV28 to TRBJ2-2; 9 bases are a match to TRBD1. J was trimmed by 6 bases and V by 8 bases; bases with no gene match: 7. CDR3 length: 14 residues. Germline V gene lookup returns CDR1 MDHEN and CDR2 SYDVKM. The CDR3 protein is CASGGQGLSGELFF. CDR3 DNA: TGTGCCAGCGGAGGACAGGGGTTGTCCGGGGAGCTGTTTTTT.

The sample holds one count of this clone. The V gene is TRBV14, the J gene TRBJ2-7; D is perhaps TRBD2 (6 bases). The CDR3 totals 17 residues. Per the germline V gene, CDR1 is SGHDN and CDR2 is FVKESK. V was cut by 1 base and J by 7 bases, with 23 bases left in between. CDR3 in DNA: TGTGCCAGCAGCCAAGGTTCTTATTGGGGAGGATTACGGGAGCAGTACGTC. Translated: CASSQGSYWGGLREQYV.

This chain uses TRBV27 with TRBJ1-4, with D perhaps matching TRBD1 (6 bases). CDR1 MNHEY and CDR2 SMNVEV come from the germline V gene (reference sequence). The CDR3 totals 14 residues. The ends were cut back, 3 bases at V and 5 bases at J, with 10 bases in the middle. CDR3 in amino acids: CASSFQGSNEKLFF. DNA of the CDR3: TGTGCCAGCAGTTTTCAGGGGTCAAATGAAAAACTGTTTTTT. Filled out from reference TRBV27 and TRBJ1-4, the complete variable domain reads EAQVTQNPRYLITVTGKKLTVTCSQNMNHEYMSWYRQDPGLGLRQIYYSMNVEVTDKGDVPEGYKVSRKEKRNFPLILESPSPNQTSLYFCASSFQGSNEKLFFGSGTQLSVL.

This chain links TRBV5-1 with TRBJ1-2, with D possibly TRBD1 on 6 matching bases. CDR3 length: 16 amino acids. V was trimmed by 4 bases and J by 8 bases, leaving 24 bases between them. Germline CDR1 reads SGHRS; CDR2 reads YFSETQ. This CDR3 reads CASSLTPDRNLGGYTF. CDR3 bases: TGCGCCAGCAGCCTAACACCGGACAGAAACCTCGGCGGCTACACCTTC.

This clone was seen once. The rearrangement uses TRBV5-1 and TRBJ2-7, with 8 bases that match TRBD1. The CDR3 consists of 15 residues. With V trimmed by 0 bases and J by 2 bases, 4 bases remained unmatched. Germline CDR1 SGHRS, CDR2 YFSETQ. CDR3 sequence reads: CASSLEVTGAYEQYF. The DNA for the CDR3 is TGCGCCAGCAGCTTGGAGGTGACAGGGGCCTACGAGCAGTACTTC.

The chain employs TRBV5-5 and TRBJ1-3; D remains ambiguous. The CDR3 is made up of 14 amino acids. Looked up from germline, CDR1 is SGHKS and CDR2 is YYEKEE (reference sequence). Trimming left V 6 bases short and J 0 bases short, with 10 bases between. The CDR3 DNA follows: TGTGCCAGCACCTTTTTAATCTCTGGAAACACCATATATTTT. This encodes CASTFLISGNTIYF.

The chain links TRBV5-1 to TRBJ1-1, with D perhaps TRBD1 (5 bases). The CDR3 extends over 16 amino acids. Trimming shortened V by 0 bases and J by 10 bases, and 22 bases separated the two germline ends. CDR1 is SGHRS and CDR2 is YFSETQ in the germline V gene. CDR3 coding DNA: TGCGCCAGCAGCTTGGTGGCAGGGCCCTTTGAAGTAAGAGCTTTCTTT. Encoded protein: CASSLVAGPFEVRAFF. The whole variable domain, remainder taken from reference TRBV5-1 and TRBJ1-1, is KAGVTQTPRYLIKTRGQQVTLSCSPISGHRSVSWYQQTPGQGLQFLFEYFSETQRNKGNFPGRFSGRQFSNSRSEMNVSTLELGDSALYLCASSLVAGPFEVRAFFGQGTRLTVV.

The V and J genes are TRBV5-6 and TRBJ2-2; the match to TRBD1 covers 10 bases. The CDR3 spans 16 residues. Germline V lookup: CDR1 SGHDT, CDR2 YYEEEE. The J segment lost 3 bases and the V segment lost 4 bases, leaving 6 bases of the junction unmatched. The CDR3 protein is CASSVDRGQYTGELFF. The DNA of the CDR3 is TGTGCCAGCAGCGTAGACAGGGGGCAATACACCGGGGAGCTGTTTTTT.

Details on this clone: The sample has other DNA sequences that encode this CDR3 too. The rearrangement uses TRBV5-8 and TRBJ2-7, with a possible D match to TRBD2 (5 bases). The V end lost 2 bases, the J end lost 3 bases, and 15 bases lay between the germline ends. Germline V lookup: CDR1 SGHTS, CDR2 YDEGEE. The length of the CDR3 is 15 residues. The CDR3 is CASSLGRDPVYEQYF. CDR3 DNA: TGTGCCAGCAGCTTAGGCCGGGATCCCGTCTACGAGCAGTACTTC.

The V gene is TRBV9, the J gene TRBJ1-5, with D possibly TRBD1 on 5 matching bases. This CDR3 has 15 amino acids. Trimming left V 0 bases short and J 3 bases short, with 10 bases between. Germline V gene data show CDR1 as SGDLS and CDR2 as YYNGEE. CDR3 sequence: CASSVAGGYNQPQHF. For the CDR3, the DNA is TGTGCCAGCAGCGTAGCTGGGGGGTACAATCAGCCCCAGCATTTT.

This clone was recorded once. The chain has TRBV28 and TRBJ1-1; D not resolved. This CDR3 is 12 amino acids long. Germline V gives CDR1 MDHEN, CDR2 SYDVKM. Trimming pared 6 bases from V and 3 bases from J, leaving 8 bases between. The CDR3 loop is CASSSPDTEAFF. CDR3 DNA sequence: TGTGCCAGCAGCTCACCGGACACTGAAGCTTTCTTT.

The chain combines TRBV11-2 with TRBJ2-1, with 8 bases aligning to TRBD1. This CDR3 comprises 16 residues. Germline loops: CDR1 SGHAT, CDR2 FQNNGV. V lost 5 bases to trimming and J lost 0 bases; unmatched junction nucleotides: 6. The CDR3 loop is CASSPRQGSSYNEQFF. The CDR3 region has the DNA TGTGCCAGCAGCCCGAGACAGGGGAGCTCCTACAATGAGCAGTTCTTC.

CDR3 nucleotides: TGTGCCAGCAGCTTGGCCTTTCAAGGGGGATGGGCTTTCTTT. Protein: CASSLAFQGGWAFF. This sequence joins TRBV5-6 and TRBJ1-1; D might be TRBD1 (6 bases). The CDR3 sequence is 14 residues long. Germline CDR1 and CDR2: SGHDT and YYEEEE. With 0 bases removed from V and 11 bases from J, the gap between germline ends came to 17 bases. Full variable domain (rest looked up from reference TRBV5-6 and TRBJ1-1): DAGVTQSPTHLIKTRGQQVTLRCSPKSGHDTVSWYQQALGQGPQFIFQYYEEEERQRGNFPDRFSGHQFPNYSSELNVNALLLGDSALYLCASSLAFQGGWAFFGQGTRLTVV.

The chain links TRBV5-1 to TRBJ2-5; possibly TRBD2 for D (5 bases). Trimming removed 4 bases at V and 1 base at J, with 11 bases between. This CDR3 comprises 14 residues. The germline gives CDR1 SGHRS, CDR2 YFSETQ. The CDR3 bases are TGCGCCAGCAGCGCTGGACTGTTCCAAGAGACCCAGTACTTC. It encodes CASSAGLFQETQYF.

This sequence joins TRBV28 and TRBJ1-2; TRBD1 aligns across 7 bases. Trimming cost V 6 bases and J 6 bases; bases outside gene matches: 7. The CDR3 sequence is 13 residues long. CDR1 is MDHEN and CDR2 is SYDVKM in the germline V gene. The CDR3 DNA sequence: TGTGCCAGCAGCCGACAGGGATGGGATGGCTACACCTTC. This gives the protein CASSRQGWDGYTF.

The chain recombines TRBV29-1 with TRBJ2-1, with 7 bases matching TRBD2. V lost 4 bases, J lost 8 bases, and 11 bases stayed unmatched. Germline loops: CDR1 SQVTM, CDR2 ANQGSEA. The length of the CDR3 is 14 residues. The CDR3 nucleotides are TGCAGCGTTGCGGGAGGCGACCGGTCCTATGAGCAGTTCTTC. This encodes CSVAGGDRSYEQFF.

V is TRBV2 and J is TRBJ2-1; 8 bases line up with TRBD1. J gave up 3 bases and V 5 bases, and 6 bases lay outside the gene matches. Germline CDR1 SNHLY, CDR2 FYNNEI. This CDR3 contains 15 residues. DNA for the CDR3: TGTGCCAGCAGTCCCGGGACAGGTCGCTACAATGAGCAGTTCTTC. It is translated as CASSPGTGRYNEQFF. The entire variable domain, with the rest obtained from reference TRBV2 and TRBJ2-1, is as follows: EPEVTQTPSHQVTQMGQEVILRCVPISNHLYFYWYRQILGQKVEFLVSFYNNEISEKSEIFDDQFSVERPDGSNFTLKIRSTKLEDSAMYFCASSPGTGRYNEQFFGPGTRLTVL.

This chain links TRBV6-5 with TRBJ2-7; 7 positions match TRBD2. The V and J ends lost 6 bases and 2 bases, in that order; junction bases with no gene match: 10. Germline lookup yields CDR1 MNHEY and CDR2 SVGAGI. There are 15 residues in the CDR3. The CDR3 DNA follows: TGTGCCAGCAGCCGGGGTGGAGCGGGGACCTACGAGCAGTACTTC. This gives the protein CASSRGGAGTYEQYF.

The CDR3 protein is CASSDTGQANSTDTQYF. The CDR3 DNA is TGCGCCAGCAGTGACACAGGACAGGCCAATAGCACAGATACGCAGTATTTT. The gene calls are TRBV10-2 and TRBJ2-3, with 7 bases fitting TRBD1. This CDR3 is 17 amino acids long. Germline CDR1 reads WSHSY; CDR2 reads SAAADI. V shed 3 bases and J 0 bases; nucleotides not matched to a gene: 9.

The chain recombines TRBV18 with TRBJ1-3; no reliable D call. The CDR3 spans 15 residues. In germline, CDR1 is KGHSH, CDR2 LQKENI. Trimming removed 1 base at V and 0 bases at J, with 7 bases between. In DNA form, the CDR3 reads TGTGCCAGCTCACCACAGCAGGACTCTGGAAACACCATATATTTT. Its protein is CASSPQQDSGNTIYF.

The V call is TRBV29-1, the J call TRBJ1-3; 11 positions match TRBD1. The CDR3 consists of 17 residues. With 1 base clipped from V and 3 bases from J, the junction kept 8 bases outside the gene matches. CDR1 and CDR2 (germline): SQVTM, ANQGSEA. CDR3 in amino acids: CSVEGGWGQGDGNTIYF. CDR3 nucleotide sequence: TGCAGCGTTGAAGGCGGCTGGGGACAGGGGGATGGAAACACCATATATTTT.

This clone was seen more than once but under ten times. The V and J genes are TRBV7-3 and TRBJ2-5; D is undetermined. V was pared by 1 base and J by 0 bases, with 9 bases between. The length of the CDR3 is 15 residues. CDR1 is SGHTA, CDR2 FQGTGA, per germline. The DNA of the CDR3 is TGTGCCAGCAGCTTAATTCCAGGCTACCAAGAGACCCAGTACTTC. Translated: CASSLIPGYQETQYF. Looking up the rest from reference TRBV7-3 and TRBJ2-5 gives the full variable domain: GAGVSQTPSNKVTEKGKYVELRCDPISGHTALYWYRQSLGQGPEFLIYFQGTGAADDSGLPNDRFFAVRPEGSVSTLKIQRTERGDSAVYLCASSLIPGYQETQYFGPGTRLLVL.

The V call is TRBV2, the J call TRBJ2-7; 12 bases agree with TRBD1. V dropped 8 bases and J dropped 0; count of bases not matched to a gene: 2. The CDR3 runs 14 residues. From germline, CDR1 is SNHLY and CDR2 FYNNEI. The CDR3 region has the DNA TGTGCCAGCGGGGACAGGGGGCTCTCCTACGAGCAGTACTTC. The encoded protein is CASGDRGLSYEQYF.